Presented here are 30 T cell receptor beta chains from one specimen sequenced in a study of cytomegalovirus exposure and HLA in healthy donors. Researchers ran the PCR with 60 Vbeta and 13 Jbeta primers. The protocol was immunoSEQ multiplex PCR, while the TCRdb copy is restricted to in-frame clones and leaves out a portion. This sample's table has 60,000 or so clones. The sequenced sample was PBMCs. These receptors all stem from a man in his fifties or sixties in good health and CMV-seropositive.

This chain uses TRBV11-2 with TRBJ2-7, with D uncertain. The CDR3 is 11 residues long. The ends were cut back, 9 bases at V and 3 bases at J, with 9 bases in the middle. The germline V gene has CDR1 SGHAT and CDR2 FQNNGV. In DNA, the CDR3 is TGTGCCAGTTCCGAACACTACGAGCAGTACTTC. It codes for CASSEHYEQYF. Drawing the rest from reference TRBV11-2 and TRBJ2-7, the complete variable domain is EAGVAQSPRYKIIEKRQSVAFWCNPISGHATLYWYQQILGQGPKLLIQFQNNGVVDDSQLPKDRFSAERLKGVDSTLKIQPAKLEDSAVYLCASSEHYEQYFGPGTRLTVT.

The chain is built from TRBV5-8 and TRBJ2-7, with TRBD1 matching over 9 bases. CDR1 is SGHTS, CDR2 YDEGEE, per germline. This CDR3 is 15 amino acids long. The J segment lost 3 bases and the V segment lost 2 bases, leaving 6 bases of the junction unmatched. The CDR3 here is CASSFPGQGVYEQYF. In nucleotides, the CDR3 is TGTGCCAGCAGCTTTCCGGGACAGGGAGTCTACGAGCAGTACTTC.

The gene calls are TRBV4-1 and TRBJ2-7, with 9 positions matching TRBD1. J lost 5 bases, V lost 4 bases, and 9 bases had no gene match. The CDR3 totals 15 residues. In germline, CDR1 is MGHRA, CDR2 YSYEKL. CDR3 bases: TGCGCCAGCAGCCTTAACAGGGGGCGGGCGGACGAGCAGTACTTC. This encodes CASSLNRGRADEQYF.

The chain employs TRBV18 and TRBJ2-5; TRBD2 matches 13 bases. This CDR3 is 16 amino acids long. The V gene end was trimmed by 5 bases and the J gene end by 3 bases; junction bases not matched to a gene: 6. Germline-derived CDR1 and CDR2 are KGHSH and LQKENI. CDR3 sequence reads: CASSSRTSGREETQYF. Here the CDR3 DNA reads TGTGCCAGCTCATCTCGGACTAGCGGGAGAGAAGAGACCCAGTACTTC.

The V gene is TRBV30, the J gene TRBJ1-1, with D perhaps matching TRBD1 (5 bases). Between the trimmed V and J ends, which lost 1 base and 1 base, there was a span of 7 bases. Germline V gene sequence: CDR1 GTSNPN, CDR2 SVGIG (reference sequence). The CDR3 is made up of 13 amino acids. The CDR3 region has the DNA TGTGCCTGGAGTGAACAGGCGAACACTGAAGCTTTCTTT. It is translated as CAWSEQANTEAFF.

The rearrangement links TRBV5-1 to TRBJ2-6; D gene uncertain. This CDR3 is built from 16 residues. Germline loops: CDR1 SGHRS, CDR2 YFSETQ. Trimming removed 0 bases at V and 0 bases at J, with 7 bases between. The CDR3 spells CASSLGWSSGANVLTF. DNA for the CDR3: TGCGCCAGCAGCTTGGGCTGGAGCTCTGGGGCCAACGTCCTGACTTTC.

CDR3 in DNA: TGCGCCAGCAGCACGGACAGGGGGTACGAGCAGTACTTC. This encodes CASSTDRGYEQYF. The chain uses TRBV5-1 and TRBJ2-7; TRBD1 agrees at 10 bases. This CDR3 is built from 13 residues. CDR1 and CDR2 (germline): SGHRS, YFSETQ. J gave up 4 bases and V 4 bases, and 2 bases lay outside the gene matches. The variable domain in full, completed from reference TRBV5-1 and TRBJ2-7, reads KAGVTQTPRYLIKTRGQQVTLSCSPISGHRSVSWYQQTPGQGLQFLFEYFSETQRNKGNFPGRFSGRQFSNSRSEMNVSTLELGDSALYLCASSTDRGYEQYFGPGTRLTVT.

The chain joins TRBV19 to TRBJ1-6, with 7 nucleotides matching TRBD1. In germline, CDR1 is LNHDA, CDR2 SQIVND (reference sequence). This CDR3 comprises 17 residues. J lost 10 bases, V lost 1 base, and 13 bases had no gene match. The CDR3 region has the DNA TGTGCCAGTAGTATAGGTGTCAGGGGGGTATTACAATCACCCCTCCACTTT. It specifies CASSIGVRGVLQSPLHF.

The rearrangement links TRBV5-1 to TRBJ2-4, with unresolved D. Germline CDR1 is SGHRS and CDR2 is YFSETQ. V was trimmed by 4 bases and J by 1 base, leaving 9 bases between them. The CDR3 has 14 amino acids. The chain's CDR3 is CASSTPGAKNIQYF. DNA for the CDR3: TGCGCCAGCAGCACCCCCGGGGCCAAAAACATTCAGTACTTC.

The V and J genes are TRBV4-2 and TRBJ1-5; D is perhaps TRBD1 (5 bases). The CDR3 consists of 14 residues. Germline V gives CDR1 LGHNA, CDR2 YNFKEQ. Trimming took 4 bases from V and 4 from J, leaving 11 bases between them. For the CDR3, the DNA is TGTGCCAGCAGCCGTGGGGGGGGGAATCAGCCCCAGCATTTT. It encodes CASSRGGGNQPQHF.

This chain connects TRBV11-2 to TRBJ2-2; perhaps TRBD1 as D (6 bases). The CDR3 loop spans 15 amino acids. The V and J ends lost 5 bases and 4 bases respectively, with 14 bases between them. Germline loops: CDR1 SGHAT, CDR2 FQNNGV. The CDR3, as DNA: TGTGCCAGCAGCGGGGGCCTCCGGAGCACCGGGGAGCTGTTTTTT. Its protein is CASSGGLRSTGELFF.

V is TRBV6-5 and J is TRBJ1-4; 10 bases match TRBD1. Trimming at V came to 6 bases and at J to 5 bases, leaving 6 bases not matched to a gene. The CDR3 has 15 residues. The V gene's germline CDR1 is MNHEY and CDR2 SVGAGI. The CDR3 nucleotides read TGTGCCAGCAGAGCTTGGGGACAGGGGAATGAAAAACTGTTTTTT. Its translation: CASRAWGQGNEKLFF.

The J gene is TRBJ1-3, the V gene TRBV5-1; D call uncertain. Germline V gives CDR1 SGHRS, CDR2 YFSETQ. Trimming took 2 bases from V and 0 from J, leaving 6 bases between them. The CDR3 extends over 14 amino acids. CDR3 protein: CASSFGISGNTIYF. The CDR3 nucleotides read TGCGCCAGCAGCTTCGGGATCTCTGGAAACACCATATATTTT.

The chain carries TRBV7-8 and TRBJ2-7; 8 nucleotides agree with TRBD2. The CDR3 is 15 residues long. Trimming took 5 bases from V and 1 from J; bases not matched to a gene: 7. CDR1 and CDR2 from the germline V gene are SGHVS and FQNEAQ. CDR3 in DNA: TGTGCCAGCAGCGTCGCTAGCGGGTGGTCCTACGAGCAGTACTTC. It is translated as CASSVASGWSYEQYF.

The rearrangement joins TRBV5-1 to TRBJ1-2; D gene unclear. Germline assignment: CDR1 SGHRS and CDR2 YFSETQ. Trimming shortened V by 0 bases and J by 5 bases, and 8 bases separated the two germline ends. The CDR3 consists of 13 residues. The CDR3 region is CASSLDSGYGYTF. The CDR3 nucleotides are TGCGCCAGCAGCTTGGATTCGGGTTATGGCTACACCTTC.

The gene calls are TRBV19 and TRBJ1-1, with 8 bases that match TRBD1. This CDR3 spans 15 amino acids. With 5 bases clipped from V and 2 bases from J, the junction kept 7 bases outside the gene matches. CDR1 and CDR2 from the germline V gene are LNHDA and SQIVND (reference sequence). CDR3 in amino acids: CASSAYGQGNTEAFF. CDR3 nucleotide sequence: TGTGCCAGTAGTGCCTACGGACAGGGCAACACTGAAGCTTTCTTT. Full variable domain (rest looked up from reference TRBV19 and TRBJ1-1): DGGITQSPKYLFRKEGQNVTLSCEQNLNHDAMYWYRQDPGQGLRLIYYSQIVNDFQKGDIAEGYSVSREKKESFPLTVTSAQKNPTAFYLCASSAYGQGNTEAFFGQGTRLTVV.

As regards this clone: Sequence at one end of the junction differs from germline and may be a read error. The chain is built from TRBV7-7 and TRBJ1-2; possibly TRBD1 for D (6 bases). From germline, CDR1 is SSHAT and CDR2 FNYEAQ (reference sequence). There are 14 residues in the CDR3. Here the CDR3 DNA reads TGTGCTAGCAGTTTAAAACAGGGTAACTATGGCTACACCTTC. The encoded protein is CASSLKQGNYGYTF. Looking up the rest from reference TRBV7-7 and TRBJ1-2 gives the full variable domain: GAGVSQSPRYKVTKRGQDVTLRCDPISSHATLYWYQQALGQGPEFLTYFNYEAQPDKSGLPSDRFSAERPEGSISTLTIQRTEQRDSAMYRCASSLKQGNYGYTFGSGTRLTVV.

The rearrangement uses TRBV7-2 and TRBJ1-2, with unresolved D. CDR1 is SGHTA, CDR2 FQGNSA, per germline. V was clipped by 3 bases and J by 8 bases, with 10 bases between them. The CDR3 runs 12 residues. The CDR3 here is CASSFSRRGYTF. The CDR3 bases are TGTGCCAGCAGCTTCTCTCGGAGGGGCTACACCTTC.

In DNA form, the CDR3 reads TGTGCCAGCATAACAGGGGGCAGTGACTATGGCTACACCTTC. This sequence encodes CASITGGSDYGYTF. This chain joins TRBV6-1 and TRBJ1-2, with 9 bases aligning to TRBD1. Germline CDR1 reads MNHNS; CDR2 reads SASEGT. The CDR3 has 14 amino acids. Losses at the gene ends were 7 bases for V and 3 bases for J; bases not matched to a gene: 6.

V usage is TRBV28 and J usage is TRBJ1-5; 9 bases are shared with TRBD1. Per germline, CDR1 MDHEN and CDR2 SYDVKM. This CDR3 is built from 15 residues. Trimming removed 3 bases from V and 3 bases from J; junction bases left unmatched: 3. Here the CDR3 reads CASSLGQGNNQPQHF. The CDR3 DNA reads as TGTGCCAGCAGTTTGGGACAGGGTAACAATCAGCCCCAGCATTTT.

J is TRBJ1-2 and V is TRBV27; D is perhaps TRBD1 (5 bases). The CDR3 loop spans 15 amino acids. Germline values: CDR1 MNHEY, CDR2 SMNVEV (reference sequence). With 5 bases removed from V and 4 bases from J, the gap between germline ends came to 17 bases. The CDR3 protein is CASSGWGGNGYGYTF. The CDR3 DNA reads as TGTGCCAGCAGTGGTTGGGGGGGGAATGGCTATGGCTACACCTTC.

The J gene is TRBJ2-1, the V gene TRBV28, with D possibly matching TRBD1 (6 bases). Trimming removed 4 bases from V and 5 bases from J, with 18 bases in between. From germline, CDR1 is MDHEN and CDR2 SYDVKM. This CDR3 contains 16 residues. The CDR3 loop reads CASSSPSGAGHNEQFF. The DNA for the CDR3 is TGTGCCAGCAGTTCTCCCTCAGGGGCAGGACACAATGAGCAGTTCTTC.

The CDR3 DNA reads as TGTGCCAGCAGAGGCAGGGCCCACGAGCAGTACTTC. Its protein is CASRGRAHEQYF. This chain connects TRBV11-2 to TRBJ2-7, with D tentatively TRBD1 (5 bases). Trimming removed 6 bases from V and 5 bases from J, with 11 bases in between. The CDR3 spans 12 residues. Germline V gene sequence: CDR1 SGHAT, CDR2 FQNNGV.

With respect to this clone: An end of the junction does not agree with germline; a read error may underlie this. The CDR3 reads CASSLQLGQGSYEQHF. The DNA of the CDR3 is TGTGCCAGCAGCCTCCAACTGGGACAGGGATCCTACGAGCAGCACTTC. V usage is TRBV7-2 and J usage is TRBJ2-7, with TRBD1 matching 9 bases. Germline lookup yields CDR1 SGHTA and CDR2 FQGNSA. The CDR3 is made up of 16 amino acids.

Remarks on this clone: At one end the junction does not follow the germline gene, possibly because of a read error. The rearrangement links TRBV7-7 to TRBJ2-7; TRBD2 is a possible D gene (5 bases). CDR1 and CDR2 (germline): SSHAT, FNYEAQ (reference sequence). The CDR3 has 13 amino acids. Here the CDR3 reads CASSPLGAYEQYF. CDR3 coding DNA: TGTGCTAGCAGCCCCCTGGGAGCTTACGAGCAGTACTTC.

The rearrangement uses TRBV7-6 and TRBJ2-7; TRBD1 matches at 9 bases. In germline, CDR1 is SGHVS, CDR2 FNYEAQ. V lost 0 bases and J lost 4; bases outside the gene matches: 4. The CDR3 is 15 amino acids. The CDR3 protein is CASSLAGQGSYEQYF. The CDR3 nucleotides read TGTGCCAGCAGCTTAGCGGGACAGGGTAGTTACGAGCAGTACTTC.

CDR3: CASSQDPGSGREYEQYF. In DNA form, the CDR3 reads TGTGCCAGCAGCCAAGATCCGGGAAGCGGGAGGGAATACGAGCAGTACTTC. This sequence joins TRBV4-2 and TRBJ2-7; 10 bases align to TRBD2. The CDR3 is made up of 17 amino acids. Losses at the gene ends were 0 bases for V and 4 bases for J; bases not matched to a gene: 9. Germline-derived CDR1 and CDR2 are LGHNA and YNFKEQ.

The chain combines TRBV7-2 with TRBJ1-2, with TRBD1 identical over 12 bases. The CDR3 consists of 19 residues. Per germline, CDR1 SGHTA and CDR2 FQGNSA. V was clipped by 3 bases and J by 0 bases; unmatched bases: 11. CDR3 sequence: CASSFAGTGGFPTNYGYTF. In DNA, the CDR3 is TGTGCCAGCAGCTTCGCCGGGACAGGGGGCTTTCCGACTAACTATGGCTACACCTTC.

Points on this clone: At one of its ends the junction is not consistent with the germline gene, which may arise from a read error. The chain couples TRBV5-1 to TRBJ2-7; 7 bases line up with TRBD1. Germline CDR1 reads SGHRS; CDR2 reads YFSETQ. This CDR3 is built from 15 residues. The CDR3 sequence: CASSPRQGNSYEQSF. As DNA, the CDR3 is TGCGCCAGCAGCCCACGACAGGGTAACTCCTACGAGCAGTCCTTC.

The V gene is TRBV4-3, the J gene TRBJ2-7, with 8 positions matching TRBD1. The CDR3 length is 16 residues. Trimming at V came to 6 bases and at J to 2 bases, leaving 12 bases not matched to a gene. Germline CDR1 is LGHNA and CDR2 is YSLEER. DNA of the CDR3: TGCGCCAGCAGGTTTTCCGGGACAGGAGAAACCTACGAGCAGTACTTC. Residues: CASRFSGTGETYEQYF.